Listed below are T cell receptor beta chains from one sample, sequenced in a study of circulating tumor DNA in untreated peripheral T-cell lymphoma. Sequencing was performed with immunoSEQ multiplex PCR; in TCRdb, only in-frame clones are kept and a portion is missing. The table shows thousands of clones, with roughly 87% occurring only once. Material: cell-free DNA from blood serum. The receptors here all came from a human donor with peripheral T-cell lymphoma. Each CDR3 is given with its conserved first and last residue. D genes are given only for firm matches. Clone size is given for some rows only: seen once, a few or many times, or a class if the clone is expanded.

abundance	d_gene	j_gene	v_gene	CDR3aa	CDR3nt
.	TRBD2	TRBJ2-7	TRBV5-1	CATAPAGTSGGEQYF	TGCGCCACCGCACCAGCCGGGACTAGCGGTGGCGAGCAGTACTTC
few	.	TRBJ1-5	TRBV10-2	CASSQSDSNQPQHF	TGCGCCAGCTCCCAGAGCGATAGCAATCAGCCCCAGCATTTT
.	.	TRBJ2-5	TRBV29-1	CSVESGVEGETQYF	TGCAGCGTAGAGTCCGGGGTCGAAGGAGAGACCCAGTACTTC
.	.	TRBJ1-2	TRBV5-3	CANPMGVGGRPNYGYTF	TGTGCCAACCCCATGGGGGTGGGGGGCCGACCTAACTATGGCTACACCTTC
.	TRBD1	TRBJ2-6	TRBV27	CASRMGTGSSGANVLTF	TGTGCCAGCCGTATGGGGACAGGGTCCTCTGGGGCCAACGTCCTGACTTTC
.	.	TRBJ1-2	TRBV4-1	CASSQDPASRYYGYTF	TGCGCCAGCAGCCAAGACCCAGCCTCCAGGTACTATGGCTACACCTTC
once	.	TRBJ2-5	TRBV19	CASSISFGETQYF	TGTGCCAGTTCAATTAGTTTCGGGGAGACCCAGTACTTC
.	TRBD1	TRBJ1-2	TRBV5-1	CASSWEHDRVGGYTF	TGCGCCAGCAGCTGGGAACATGACAGGGTCGGTGGCTACACCTTC
once	TRBD2	TRBJ2-3	TRBV4-1	CASSQEASGRSTDTQYF	TGCGCCAGCAGCCAAGAGGCTAGCGGGCGTAGCACAGATACGCAGTATTTT
.	.	TRBJ1-4	TRBV29-1	CSAATSEKLFF	TGCAGCGCCGCTACAAGTGAAAAACTGTTTTTT
.	.	TRBJ1-3	TRBV12-5	CASGLVWVPYTGNTIYF	TGTGCTAGTGGTTTGGTATGGGTTCCCTACACTGGAAACACCATATATTTT
.	.	TRBJ2-1	TRBV5-4	CASSSRQTINNEQFF	TGTGCCAGCAGCTCGAGGCAGACCATCAACAATGAGCAGTTCTTC
.	TRBD2	TRBJ2-7	TRBV5-1	CASSSQAGPLYEQYF	TGCGCCAGCAGCTCCCAAGCGGGACCGCTCTACGAGCAGTACTTC
once	.	TRBJ2-2	TRBV7-2	CASSLAQRVTGELFF	TGTGCCAGCAGCTTAGCGCAGAGGGTCACCGGGGAGCTGTTTTTT
few	.	TRBJ1-2	TRBV6-1	CASSEALRVTLYGYTF	TGTGCCAGCAGTGAAGCGCTTCGGGTCACTCTCTATGGCTACACCTTC
.	.	TRBJ1-1	TRBV15	CATSRESRNTEAFF	TGTGCCACCAGCAGAGAGAGTCGGAACACTGAAGCTTTCTTT
.	.	TRBJ1-1	TRBV15	CTTSRESRNTEAFF	TGTACCACCAGCAGAGAGAGTCGGAACACTGAAGCTTTCTTT
.	.	TRBJ1-1	TRBV4-1	CASSQDLGGLGAFF	TGCGCCAGCAGCCAAGATCTTGGGGGTTTGGGAGCTTTCTTT
.	TRBD1	TRBJ2-7	TRBV6-1	CASSEAGTGGYEQYF	TGTGCCAGCAGTGAAGCCGGGACAGGGGGCTACGAGCAGTACTTC
.	.	TRBJ1-1	TRBV5-1	CASTSKMNTEAFF	TGCGCCAGCACCTCAAAAATGAACACTGAAGCTTTCTTT
.	.	TRBJ1-2	TRBV19	CASSIISADNYGYTF	TGTGCCAGTAGTATAATCTCGGCAGACAACTATGGCTACACCTTC
.	.	TRBJ2-7	TRBV23-1	CASSKGSYSYEQYF	TGCGCCAGCAGTAAAGGCTCCTATTCCTACGAGCAGTACTTC
.	.	TRBJ1-2	TRBV30	CAWSEGAGAVFSNYGYTF	TGTGCCTGGAGTGAGGGTGCGGGGGCGGTTTTTAGTAACTATGGCTACACCTTC
.	.	TRBJ2-1	TRBV12-5	CASGSPILIYNEQFF	TGTGCTAGTGGTTCCCCGATACTTATATACAATGAGCAGTTCTTC
.	.	TRBJ2-7	TRBV6-1	CASRDTLSYEQYF	TGTGCCAGCAGGGATACACTCTCCTACGAGCAGTACTTC
.	.	TRBJ2-3	TRBV5-1	CASSFGEHTTLNTQYF	TGCGCCAGCAGCTTCGGGGAGCACACAACACTTAATACGCAGTATTTT
.	.	TRBJ2-7	TRBV28	CASLDSSSYEQYF	TGTGCCAGCCTTGACAGTTCTTCCTACGAGCAGTACTTC
.	.	TRBJ1-5	TRBV28	CASSSGMVGNQPQHF	TGTGCCAGCAGTTCAGGGATGGTGGGCAATCAGCCCCAGCATTTT
.	.	TRBJ2-3	TRBV11-2	CASSFTDTQYF	TGTGCCAGCAGCTTCACAGATACGCAGTATTTT
.	.	TRBJ2-1	TRBV18	CASSPDPSSYNEQFF	TGTGCCAGCTCACCGGACCCGAGCTCCTACAATGAGCAGTTCTTC
.	.	TRBJ1-5	TRBV4-1	CASSQDPGPYNQPQHF	TGCGCCAGCAGCCAAGATCCTGGGCCTTACAATCAGCCCCAGCATTTT
once	TRBD1	TRBJ2-7	TRBV28	CASSTLDRGFYEQYF	TGTGCCAGCAGTACTCTAGACAGGGGTTTTTACGAGCAGTACTTC
.	.	TRBJ2-5	TRBV5-1	CASSRKDQETQYF	TGCGCCAGCAGCCGCAAAGACCAAGAGACCCAGTACTTC
.	.	TRBJ1-2	TRBV7-2	CASSSPAERYGYTF	TGTGCCAGCAGCTCCCCGGCGGAGCGCTATGGCTACACCTTC
.	.	TRBJ1-5	TRBV6-5	CASRGRENQPQHF	TGTGCCAGCAGAGGCAGGGAGAATCAGCCCCAGCATTTT
few	.	TRBJ1-5	TRBV6-1	CASSERGSNQPQHF	TGTGCCAGCAGTGAAAGGGGTAGCAATCAGCCCCAGCATTTT
.	.	TRBJ1-2	TRBV18	CASSSMDVGSPYGYTF	TGTGCCAGCTCATCCATGGACGTGGGCTCGCCTTATGGCTACACCTTC
.	TRBD2	TRBJ2-7	TRBV6-5	CASRTTGTSDEQYF	TGTGCCAGCAGAACAACCGGGACTAGCGACGAGCAGTACTTC
.	.	TRBJ1-5	TRBV9	CASSVASGTNQPQHF	TGTGCCAGCAGCGTAGCATCAGGGACCAATCAGCCCCAGCATTTT
.	.	TRBJ2-7	TRBV7-2	CASSLMHGAARTYEQYF	TGTGCCAGCAGCCTCATGCATGGCGCAGCAAGAACCTACGAGCAGTACTTC
.	TRBD2	TRBJ2-7	TRBV9	CASSVSPLGGAGEQYF	TGTGCCAGCAGCGTCTCCCCCCTCGGGGGGGCCGGAGAGCAGTACTTC
.	.	TRBJ1-2	TRBV6-5	CASSPTRTSLGGYTF	TGTGCCAGCAGTCCGACCCGGACCTCTTTGGGTGGCTACACCTTC
once	.	TRBJ2-3	TRBV27	CASSFRGPDTQYF	TGTGCCAGCAGTTTCCGTGGTCCAGATACGCAGTATTTT
.	.	TRBJ1-5	TRBV6-5	CASSYSKVTDQPQHF	TGTGCCAGCAGTTACTCGAAGGTTACGGATCAGCCCCAGCATTTT
once	.	TRBJ2-1	TRBV5-6	CASTIGGNEQFF	TGTGCCAGCACTATAGGGGGGAATGAGCAGTTCTTC
.	.	TRBJ1-2	TRBV28	CASTVQRTQDYGYTF	TGTGCCAGCACCGTCCAAAGAACTCAGGACTATGGCTACACCTTC